This is a list of T cell receptor beta chains from one sample in a study of T cells in Graves' hyperthyroidism and ophthalmopathy. One entry per CDR3 protein, called by TCRdb with MiXCR from the multiplex PCR reads. The data hold roughly 180,000 distinct CDR3 sequences, with around 8.9% observed a single time. The material sequenced was blood. These receptors were obtained from a woman aged 18-29 years with Graves' hyperthyroidism that later progressed to Graves' ophthalmopathy. CDR3s include the opening cysteine and the closing phenylalanine or tryptophan. Fields, in order: V gene, J gene, CDR3 protein.

v_gene: TRBV7-8
j_gene: TRBJ2-5
CDR3aa: CASSPTSGQETQYF

v_gene: TRBV11-2
j_gene: TRBJ2-3
CDR3aa: CASSLVGTPDTQYF

v_gene: TRBV20-1
j_gene: TRBJ2-2
CDR3aa: CSARDGGGVGELFF

v_gene: TRBV19
j_gene: TRBJ1-1
CDR3aa: CAVRQGMNTEAFF

v_gene: TRBV24-1
j_gene: TRBJ2-1
CDR3aa: CATSGASYNEQFF

v_gene: TRBV3-1
j_gene: TRBJ1-2
CDR3aa: CASSQAGGGANYGYTF

v_gene: TRBV11-2
j_gene: TRBJ2-3
CDR3aa: CASTRGDTQYF

v_gene: TRBV7-8
j_gene: TRBJ2-1
CDR3aa: CASSLVPHNNEQFF

v_gene: TRBV5-8
j_gene: TRBJ2-5
CDR3aa: CASSPDGLARETQYF

v_gene: TRBV20-1
j_gene: TRBJ2-7
CDR3aa: CSARDGRATYEQYF

v_gene: TRBV7-2
j_gene: TRBJ2-7
CDR3aa: CASSPLINSYEQYF

v_gene: TRBV11-2
j_gene: TRBJ2-2
CDR3aa: CASSRSGWGGQDTGELFF

v_gene: TRBV20-1
j_gene: TRBJ1-4
CDR3aa: CSANPSGGEGLITNEKLFF

v_gene: TRBV10-3
j_gene: TRBJ1-2
CDR3aa: CAISESAVNYGYTF

v_gene: TRBV3-1
j_gene: TRBJ2-7
CDR3aa: CASSRASPGEQYF

v_gene: TRBV28
j_gene: TRBJ2-1
CDR3aa: CASRSRTGYNEQFF

v_gene: TRBV2
j_gene: TRBJ1-1
CDR3aa: CASSEQGMNTEAFF

v_gene: TRBV19
j_gene: TRBJ2-7
CDR3aa: CASSISGGDEQYF

v_gene: TRBV28
j_gene: TRBJ2-7
CDR3aa: CASLRDNSYEQYF

v_gene: TRBV15
j_gene: TRBJ1-3
CDR3aa: CATSRDGGNTIYF

v_gene: TRBV19
j_gene: TRBJ1-1
CDR3aa: CASNQGKVNTEAFF

v_gene: TRBV6-1
j_gene: TRBJ1-1
CDR3aa: CASSEGVNFAEAFF

v_gene: TRBV7-2
j_gene: TRBJ1-3
CDR3aa: CASSLGGSGNTIYF

v_gene: TRBV18
j_gene: TRBJ2-3
CDR3aa: CASSPPGQPTDTQYF

v_gene: TRBV3-1
j_gene: TRBJ1-4
CDR3aa: CASSQGQGAREKLFF

v_gene: TRBV2
j_gene: TRBJ2-5
CDR3aa: CATMTSGGYHRETQYF

v_gene: TRBV20-1
j_gene: TRBJ2-5
CDR3aa: CSANQETQYF

v_gene: TRBV9
j_gene: TRBJ2-1
CDR3aa: CASSVGTSGNNEQFF

v_gene: TRBV30
j_gene: TRBJ2-7
CDR3aa: CAWSVPTGGEQYF

v_gene: TRBV20-1
j_gene: TRBJ2-5
CDR3aa: CSASPLRLRGETQYF

v_gene: TRBV9
j_gene: TRBJ2-2
CDR3aa: CASSVDRVSETGELFF

v_gene: TRBV11-2
j_gene: TRBJ1-4
CDR3aa: CASRGQGAGEKLFF

v_gene: TRBV2
j_gene: TRBJ1-4
CDR3aa: CASSEGTGVEKLFF